One sample yielded the 14 T cell receptor beta chains listed below, sequenced in a study of PD-1 blockade in classical Hodgkin lymphoma. All the patients suffered relapse after autologous stem cell transplantation, and brentuximab vedotin exposure differed. Thawed PBMCs yielded CD4+ T cells through magnetic negative selection. Using immunoSEQ multiplex PCR, the repertoire was profiled, and TCRdb retains in-frame clones only, with some absent. Among under 30,000 clones listed, less than 90% were seen once. The sample consisted of CD4+ T cells from blood, taken at baseline. These receptors came from a human donor with classical Hodgkin lymphoma.

V gene TRBV7-9 combines with J gene TRBJ2-7; the D is unclear. The CDR3 sequence is 13 residues long. The ends were cut back, 5 bases at V and 0 bases at J, with 8 bases in the middle. Germline assignment: CDR1 SEHNR and CDR2 FQNEAQ (reference sequence). CDR3: CASSHTVSYEQYF. CDR3 coding DNA: TGTGCCAGCAGCCACACAGTCTCCTACGAGCAGTACTTC.

The V call is TRBV28, the J call TRBJ2-7; a possible D gene is TRBD2 (6 bases). This CDR3 has 14 amino acids. The germline CDR1 and CDR2 sequences are MDHEN and SYDVKM. V lost 6 bases to trimming and J lost 7 bases, with 19 bases between them. CDR3 residues: CASSPPGAGGEQYF. The CDR3 nucleotides read TGTGCCAGCAGCCCCCCCGGAGCGGGTGGTGAGCAGTACTTC. The full variable domain, in which reference TRBV28 and TRBJ2-7 provide the parts outside the CDR3, is DVKVTQSSRYLVKRTGEKVFLECVQDMDHENMFWYRQDPGLGLRLIYFSYDVKMKEKGDIPEGYSVSREKKERFSLILESASTNQTSMYLCASSPPGAGGEQYFGPGTRLTVT.

The genes are TRBV2 and TRBJ1-5; 7 nucleotides line up with TRBD1. This CDR3 is built from 15 residues. Germline V gives CDR1 SNHLY, CDR2 FYNNEI. V shed 6 bases, J shed 0 bases, and the junction held 5 bases outside the gene matches. The CDR3 loop reads CASRLDRVSNQPQHF. CDR3 in DNA: TGTGCCAGCAGACTCGACAGGGTTAGCAATCAGCCCCAGCATTTT.

This clone has only a few counts. The chain is built from TRBV19 and TRBJ2-7; D might be TRBD1 (6 bases). This CDR3 region has 14 residues. Germline CDR1 reads LNHDA; CDR2 reads SQIVND (reference sequence). Trimming took off 10 bases at V and 5 bases at J, with 21 bases between the two ends. The CDR3 spells CATSVGKGGNEQYF. CDR3 nucleotides: TGTGCCACCTCAGTCGGAAAAGGGGGAAACGAGCAGTACTTC. Combining the CDR3 with reference TRBV19 and TRBJ2-7 gives the whole variable domain DGGITQSPKYLFRKEGQNVTLSCEQNLNHDAMYWYRQDPGQGLRLIYYSQIVNDFQKGDIAEGYSVSREKKESFPLTVTSAQKNPTAFYLCATSVGKGGNEQYFGPGTRLTVT.

V usage is TRBV11-2 and J usage is TRBJ2-1; D is undetermined. The V gene's germline CDR1 is SGHAT and CDR2 FQNNGV. This CDR3 comprises 15 residues. The V gene lost 1 base and the J gene lost 6 bases, with 13 bases spanning the gap. Here the CDR3 DNA reads TGTGCCAGCAGCTTAGTCTTGGCTCTTTCCAATGAGCAGTTCTTC. Translation gives CASSLVLALSNEQFF.

The chain is built from TRBV27 and TRBJ1-2, with D unresolved. The CDR3 length is 16 residues. V gave up 7 bases and J gave up 4 bases, with 22 bases separating them. Looked up from germline, CDR1 is MNHEY and CDR2 is SMNVEV (reference sequence). The CDR3 sequence: CASNPSGSYSSYGYTF. DNA for the CDR3: TGTGCCAGCAACCCCTCGGGAAGCTATAGTAGCTATGGCTACACCTTC.

V usage is TRBV28 and J usage is TRBJ1-1; D is possibly TRBD1 (6 bases). The CDR3 consists of 13 residues. Germline lookup yields CDR1 MDHEN and CDR2 SYDVKM. Trimming took off 4 bases at V and 11 bases at J, with 17 bases between the two ends. CDR3 protein: CASSSTYRDGAFF. In DNA form, the CDR3 reads TGTGCCAGCAGTTCGACGTACAGGGATGGCGCTTTCTTT.

CDR3 residues: CASSTYDLTQETQYF. CDR3 sequence (DNA): TGTGCCAGCAGCACGTACGACCTGACCCAAGAGACCCAGTACTTC. J is TRBJ2-5 and V is TRBV9; D gene ambiguous. CDR1 SGDLS and CDR2 YYNGEE come from the germline V gene. This CDR3 is built from 15 residues. Between the trimmed V and J ends, which lost 4 bases and 1 base, there was a span of 14 bases.

The chain carries TRBV20-1 and TRBJ1-2; no firm D call. Trimming pared 4 bases from V and 6 bases from J, leaving 9 bases between. From germline, CDR1 is DFQATT and CDR2 SNEGSKA (reference sequence). This CDR3 comprises 11 residues. Written as DNA, the CDR3 is TGCAGTGCTACTCCTGGGAATGGCTACACCTTC. Protein: CSATPGNGYTF.

The chain links TRBV5-8 to TRBJ2-6; D may match TRBD1 or TRBD2 (5 bases each). The CDR3 spans 17 residues. Germline V lookup: CDR1 SGHTS, CDR2 YDEGEE. Trimming shortened V by 0 bases and J by 1 base, and 11 bases separated the two germline ends. CDR3 in amino acids: CASSLGRGGSGANVLTF. The CDR3 region has the DNA TGTGCCAGCAGCTTGGGGCGTGGGGGTTCTGGGGCCAACGTCCTGACTTTC.

The chain employs TRBV21-1 and TRBJ2-7; TRBD2, the table's D call, was not compared with the DNA. TRBV21-1 is a listed pseudogene. This CDR3 spans 14 amino acids. The CDR3 DNA is TGTGCCAGCAGCAAAAGCAACGAGGCCAATGGGCAGTACTTC. Protein product: CASSKSNEANGQYF.

This clone has only one observation. The chain links TRBV2 to TRBJ1-5; maybe TRBD1 (6 bases). The V gene lost 11 bases and the J gene lost 0 bases, with 14 bases spanning the gap. This CDR3 region has 14 residues. CDR1 and CDR2 (germline): SNHLY, FYNNEI. The CDR3 sequence is CASEQGISNQPQHF. DNA for the CDR3: TGTGCCTCGGAACAGGGCATTAGCAATCAGCCCCAGCATTTT.

This chain uses TRBV5-1 with TRBJ2-2, with TRBD2 matching over 9 bases. This CDR3 region has 16 residues. J was trimmed by 6 bases and V by 4 bases; bases with no gene match: 10. Germline lookup yields CDR1 SGHRS and CDR2 YFSETQ. The CDR3 DNA is TGCGCCAGCAGCCACACTCCGGGACTAGCATCCGGGGAGCTGTTTTTT. Translating it yields CASSHTPGLASGELFF.

This rearrangement joins TRBV7-9 to TRBJ1-6, with TRBD1 matching 7 bases. There are 15 residues in the CDR3. V was clipped by 5 bases and J by 5 bases; unmatched bases: 6. CDR1 and CDR2 from the germline V gene are SEHNR and FQNEAQ (reference sequence). CDR3 in amino acids: CASSRQGGNNSPLHF. The CDR3 bases are TGTGCCAGCAGCCGACAGGGAGGAAATAATTCACCCCTCCACTTT.